These 20 T cell receptor beta chains were all obtained from the same sample, sequenced in a study of T cell responses to AZD1222 COVID-19 vaccine. The method was immunoSEQ multiplex PCR; TCRdb's version includes in-frame clones alone and lacks a portion of them. There are about 160,000 clones in the sample; 92% occur only once, and about 1% lies in the top ten. Sequencing was performed on peripheral blood, taken 28 days after the second AZD1222 dose. All receptors come from an adult who received the AZD1222 COVID-19 vaccine.

J is TRBJ1-4 and V is TRBV19; D not resolved. The CDR3 is 15 amino acids. Per the germline V gene, CDR1 is LNHDA and CDR2 is SQIVND (reference sequence). Trimming cost V 8 bases and J 2 bases, with 15 bases left between them. CDR3 region: CASSLKRKTNEKLFF. The CDR3 DNA is TGTGCCAGTTCCCTTAAGAGGAAGACTAATGAAAAACTGTTTTTT.

The rearrangement links TRBV5-1 to TRBJ1-1; D may be TRBD1 (5 bases). Germline-derived CDR1 and CDR2 are SGHRS and YFSETQ. The CDR3 consists of 14 residues. The V gene lost 4 bases and the J gene lost 0 bases, with 10 bases spanning the gap. CDR3 sequence: CASSTGTVNTEAFF. DNA of the CDR3: TGCGCCAGCAGCACCGGGACGGTGAACACTGAAGCTTTCTTT.

This clone was counted a few times. The rearrangement links TRBV27 to TRBJ1-2, with 9 nucleotides matching TRBD1. CDR3 length: 14 residues. Trimming removed 4 bases from V and 5 bases from J; junction bases left unmatched: 5. Germline CDR1 reads MNHEY; CDR2 reads SMNVEV (reference sequence). The CDR3 sequence is CASSSGTGRYGYTF. The CDR3 coding sequence is TGTGCCAGCAGTTCCGGGACAGGGAGGTATGGCTACACCTTC.

The chain recombines TRBV4-1 with TRBJ2-7; TRBD1 matches 7 bases. Germline-derived CDR1 and CDR2 are MGHRA and YSYEKL. The CDR3 runs to 16 residues. Trimming took 1 base from V and 1 from J; bases not matched to a gene: 7. The CDR3 DNA sequence: TGCGCCAGCAGCCAAGGAGTCCGGACAGGTTCCTACGAGCAGTACTTC. This gives the protein CASSQGVRTGSYEQYF.

The genes are TRBV4-1 and TRBJ2-5; 13 bases are shared with TRBD2. CDR1 MGHRA and CDR2 YSYEKL come from the germline V gene. The CDR3 runs 17 residues. The trim removed 1 base at V and 5 bases at J, leaving 7 bases unmatched. Written as DNA, the CDR3 is TGCGCCAGCAGCCAAGCACTAGCGGGGGGGCGGAGGGAGACCCAGTACTTC. It encodes CASSQALAGGRRETQYF.

This chain joins TRBV3-1 (or the pseudogene TRBV3-2) and TRBJ1-2, with D possibly being TRBD1 (5 bases). CDR1 is LGHDT and CDR2 is YNNKEL in the germline V gene (reference sequence). V lost 2 bases, J lost 5 bases, and 12 bases lay in between. This CDR3 contains 14 residues. The CDR3 bases are TGTGCCAGCAGCCAATTGACGGGGGGGTATGGCTACACCTTC. Its protein product is CASSQLTGGYGYTF.

J is TRBJ1-1 and V is TRBV7-9; weak D call: TRBD1 (6 bases). This CDR3 comprises 14 residues. Trimming pared 3 bases from V and 4 bases from J, leaving 12 bases between. The V gene's germline CDR1 is SEHNR and CDR2 FQNEAQ (reference sequence). The CDR3 is CASSLAQGGTEAFF. The CDR3 DNA follows: TGTGCCAGCAGCTTGGCACAGGGAGGCACTGAAGCTTTCTTT. The full variable domain, its missing parts supplied by reference TRBV7-9 and TRBJ1-1, is DTGVSQNPRHKITKRGQNVTFRCDPISEHNRLYWYRQTLGQGPEFLTYFQNEAQLEKSRLLSDRFSAERPKGSFSTLEIQRTEQGDSAMYLCASSLAQGGTEAFFGQGTRLTVV.

The V gene is TRBV18, the J gene TRBJ2-3; D is perhaps TRBD2 (6 bases). This CDR3 spans 15 amino acids. Germline V gene sequence: CDR1 KGHSH, CDR2 LQKENI. V was cut by 1 base and J by 1 base, with 9 bases left in between. CDR3 sequence reads: CASSPQGGGTDTQYF. The CDR3 DNA is TGTGCCAGCTCACCACAAGGCGGGGGCACAGATACGCAGTATTTT.

This sequence joins TRBV27 and TRBJ1-1, with D hard to call. V lost 5 bases to trimming and J lost 7 bases, with 14 bases between them. Per the germline V gene, CDR1 is MNHEY and CDR2 is SMNVEV (reference sequence). This CDR3 is 13 amino acids long. CDR3 sequence reads: CASSHHLTDEAFF. The CDR3 region has the DNA TGTGCCAGCAGTCACCATCTGACGGATGAAGCTTTCTTT.

The V and J genes are TRBV4-1 and TRBJ1-4; D perhaps matches TRBD1 (5 bases). Trimming stripped 4 bases from V and 8 bases from J, with 17 bases between. Germline V gene data show CDR1 as MGHRA and CDR2 as YSYEKL. The length of the CDR3 is 15 residues. CDR3 coding DNA: TGCGCCAGCAGCCCGACAGTTTCTAGCCGAGAAAAACTGTTTTTT. Protein: CASSPTVSSREKLFF.

The chain carries TRBV6-5 and TRBJ2-1, with D perhaps TRBD2 (7 bases). V was shortened by 2 bases and J by 8 bases, with 16 bases between the two germline ends. This CDR3 comprises 15 residues. CDR1 and CDR2 (germline): MNHEY, SVGAGI. In nucleotides, the CDR3 is TGTGCCAGCAGTTACCTACTTGGGGGGGCCCATGAGCAGTTCTTC. Encoded protein: CASSYLLGGAHEQFF.

The genes are TRBV2 and TRBJ1-2; no reliable D call. The CDR3 runs to 12 residues. Germline assignment: CDR1 SNHLY and CDR2 FYNNEI. Between the trimmed V and J ends, which lost 6 bases and 1 base, there was a span of 6 bases. The CDR3 coding sequence is TGTGCCAGCAGGGGCCGTAACTATGGCTACACCTTC. Protein sequence: CASRGRNYGYTF.

This CDR3 reads CASSPWRGGLYEQYF. CDR3 nucleotides: TGTGCCAGCAGCCCCTGGAGGGGGGGCCTCTACGAGCAGTACTTC. V usage is TRBV7-2 and J usage is TRBJ2-7; TRBD2 is a possible D gene (7 bases). CDR3 length: 15 amino acids. In germline, CDR1 is SGHTA, CDR2 FQGNSA. V shed 5 bases and J shed 3 bases, with 17 bases lying between them.

This sequence joins TRBV6-5 and TRBJ2-7; D is possibly TRBD2 (6 bases). Deletions cut 6 bases from V and 0 bases from J, with 15 bases between. Germline V gene data show CDR1 as MNHEY and CDR2 as SVGAGI. This CDR3 has 15 amino acids. In DNA form, the CDR3 reads TGTGCCAGCAGCGCCGTTGCGGGGTCCTCCTACGAGCAGTACTTC. Translation gives CASSAVAGSSYEQYF.

V gene TRBV7-9 combines with J gene TRBJ1-6, with 8 bases that match TRBD1. Unmatched junction bases numbered 4, after V lost 5 bases and J lost 7 bases. Looked up from germline, CDR1 is SEHNR and CDR2 is FQNEAQ (reference sequence). There are 14 residues in the CDR3. This chain's CDR3 is CASSQDRANSPLHF. For the CDR3, the DNA is TGTGCCAGCAGCCAGGACAGGGCCAATTCACCCCTCCACTTT.

The chain recombines TRBV27 with TRBJ1-2; TRBD1 aligns across 9 bases. Germline V lookup: CDR1 MNHEY, CDR2 SMNVEV (reference sequence). CDR3 length: 15 amino acids. V shed 5 bases and J 4 bases; nucleotides not matched to a gene: 8. The CDR3 loop is CASSNRGPPFYGYTF. CDR3 DNA sequence: TGTGCCAGCAGTAACAGGGGGCCACCCTTCTATGGCTACACCTTC.

This chain links TRBV18 with TRBJ1-1, with a tentative D call TRBD1 (6 bases). V was pared by 6 bases and J by 3 bases, with 23 bases between. The CDR3 runs 17 residues. Germline V gene data show CDR1 as KGHSH and CDR2 as LQKENI. CDR3 nucleotides: TGTGCCAGCTCGCCCTCGGGACACATAACCATGGACACTGAAGCTTTCTTT. Amino acid sequence: CASSPSGHITMDTEAFF.

Here the CDR3 DNA reads TGTGCCAGCAGGGAACAGGGGGGAGGCAATCAGCCCCAGCATTTT. It specifies CASREQGGGNQPQHF. The V gene is TRBV2, the J gene TRBJ1-5; 8 bases agree with TRBD1. The CDR3 loop spans 15 amino acids. Unmatched junction bases numbered 6, after V lost 6 bases and J lost 2 bases. Germline CDR1 SNHLY, CDR2 FYNNEI.

The V and J genes are TRBV5-1 and TRBJ2-5; 9 positions match TRBD2. V lost 6 bases to trimming and J lost 2 bases; unmatched junction nucleotides: 8. Germline lookup yields CDR1 SGHRS and CDR2 YFSETQ. The CDR3 sequence is 15 residues long. The CDR3 loop is CASKDLAGIQETQYF. CDR3 coding DNA: TGCGCCAGCAAAGATCTAGCGGGGATTCAAGAGACCCAGTACTTC.

V is TRBV12-3 or TRBV12-4 and J is TRBJ2-5; 7 nucleotides line up with TRBD1. The CDR3 consists of 13 residues. Trimming removed 5 bases from V and 3 bases from J; junction bases left unmatched: 3. CDR3 loop: CASSIGTEETQYF. CDR3 nucleotide sequence: TGTGCCAGCAGTATTGGGACAGAAGAGACCCAGTACTTC.